Reported below is one TCR beta chain. Antigen specificity is unknown. Primers included in the PCR were 60 Vbeta and 13 Jbeta primers. Clones were sequenced by immunoSEQ multiplex PCR, and TCRdb holds only the in-frame ones, with some missing. The profile shows roughly 36,000 clones, roughly 74% of them singletons. This CDR3 has 12 residues. Trimming left V 4 bases short and J 3 bases short, with 6 bases between. The germline gives CDR1 MNHNS, CDR2 SASEGT. The donors, nominally healthy at sampling, likely had unrecorded immune exposures. This specimen comes from a study of cytomegalovirus exposure and HLA in healthy donors. Across the whole study: Researchers found that about 82% of over 350 genotyped donors fell within the Caucasian-associated ancestry cluster. The study, taken as a whole, reports: V- and J-gene trimming in TCR beta was tied to a missense DCLRE1C variant by an analysis performed later.

The source is a young man in good health and CMV-seronegative. The sample was PBMCs. V gene TRBV6-1 combines with J gene TRBJ2-5; TRBD1 is a possible D gene (5 bases). The CDR3 here is CASSAREETQYF. CDR3 sequence (DNA): TGTGCCAGCAGTGCCAGGGAAGAGACCCAGTACTTC.